Here is one TCR beta chain with its context. Its antigen is currently unknown. TCRdb itself ran the reads through MiXCR, one entry per CDR3 protein. The sample includes fewer than 700,000 distinct CDR3 sequences, approximately 24% of them seen just once. Germline V gene sequence: CDR1 SGHRS, CDR2 YFSETQ. The CDR3 covers 14 residues. J lost 6 bases, V lost 3 bases, and 5 bases had no gene match. The source of the sample is a study of T cell repertoires in cytomegalovirus infection. Whole-study findings and limits: Across the ex vivo response, the dominant clonotypes were HLA-C-restricted CMV-specific TCR beta clonotypes.

The sequencing sample was made of CD8+ T cells from PBMCs. The chain links TRBV5-1 to TRBJ2-3, with 9 nucleotides matching TRBD1. The clonotype was recovered from a human donor in good health (CMV status not recorded). Some clones in this sample may be carry-over from other donors' samples. The CDR3: CASSWGQGEDTQYF. In DNA form, the CDR3 reads TGCGCCAGCAGCTGGGGACAGGGCGAGGATACGCAGTATTTT.